The 8 T cell receptor beta chains reported below all come from one sample, sequenced in a study of T-cell reconstitution after alpha-beta-depleted transplantation in children. The TCRbeta library was prepared with unique molecular identifiers. Each CDR3 protein gets one entry after TCRdb re-called the PCR reads with MiXCR. The profile covers over 550,000 distinct CDR3 sequences, with 10% appearing a single time and less than 5% taken by the ten largest. The sequences come from PBMCs from the stem cell graft donor, collected from the stem cell graft. Receptors originate from a human donor who donated a stem cell graft to a child with acute myeloid leukemia.

The CDR3 coding sequence is TGTGCCAGCGGGGGACTAGCGGCGTACAATGAGCAGTTCTTC. It codes for CASGGLAAYNEQFF. The genes are TRBV7-9 and TRBJ2-1, with 11 bases aligning to TRBD2. The V gene end was trimmed by 8 bases and the J gene end by 4 bases; junction bases not matched to a gene: 4. From germline, CDR1 is SEHNR and CDR2 FQNEAQ (reference sequence). The CDR3 totals 14 residues.

The chain links TRBV5-6 to TRBJ2-7; D is perhaps TRBD2 (5 bases). The CDR3 is 14 amino acids. Per the germline V gene, CDR1 is SGHDT and CDR2 is YYEEEE. Trimming removed 0 bases from V and 2 bases from J, with 9 bases in between. The CDR3 bases are TGTGCCAGCAGCTTGGGGGTAGCGACCTACGAGCAGTACTTC. Protein product: CASSLGVATYEQYF.

This clonotype was seen at least ten times. The rearrangement joins TRBV20-1 to TRBJ2-7, with unresolved D. Germline V gene sequence: CDR1 DFQATT, CDR2 SNEGSKA (reference sequence). CDR3 length equals 10 residues. Trimming stripped 4 bases from V and 4 bases from J, with 5 bases between. As DNA, the CDR3 is TGCAGTGCTAAGGGATACGAGCAGTACTTC. Its translation: CSAKGYEQYF.

V is TRBV2 and J is TRBJ2-1, with D uncertain. There are 11 residues in the CDR3. The germline CDR1 and CDR2 sequences are SNHLY and FYNNEI. With 6 bases removed from V and 13 bases from J, the gap between germline ends came to 13 bases. CDR3 DNA sequence: TGTGCCAGCAGGGAGACTGGTATACAGTTCTTC. Protein sequence: CASRETGIQFF.

This clonotype appeared a few times. The chain is built from TRBV7-2 and TRBJ2-7; either TRBD1 or TRBD2 may fit D (6 bases each). CDR1 is SGHTA and CDR2 is FQGNSA in the germline V gene. This CDR3 spans 16 amino acids. The V gene lost 5 bases and the J gene lost 5 bases, with 22 bases spanning the gap. CDR3 loop: CASSVDWGRGGDEQYF. The CDR3 DNA follows: TGTGCCAGCAGCGTGGATTGGGGCAGGGGCGGGGACGAGCAGTACTTC.

This clonotype was recorded at least ten times. The chain has TRBV4-2 and TRBJ1-3, with D perhaps TRBD1 (6 bases). V lost 0 bases and J lost 0, with 15 bases in between. CDR3 size: 18 residues. Germline V CDR1 and CDR2: LGHNA, YNFKEQ. The CDR3 spells CASSQDHNRANSGNTIYF. CDR3 sequence (DNA): TGTGCCAGCAGCCAAGATCACAACAGGGCGAACTCTGGAAACACCATATATTTT.

The J gene is TRBJ2-6, the V gene TRBV5-1, with 7 bases matching TRBD2. The CDR3 has 18 amino acids. Looked up from germline, CDR1 is SGHRS and CDR2 is YFSETQ. The ends lost 0 bases at V and 1 base at J; junction bases unmatched: 7. The CDR3 sequence is CASSLGGAGVSGANVLTF. Here the CDR3 DNA reads TGCGCCAGCAGCTTGGGTGGGGCGGGGGTATCTGGGGCCAACGTCCTGACTTTC.

This clonotype was seen at least ten times. The chain combines TRBV20-1 with TRBJ1-3, with 9 bases that match TRBD1. Germline assignment: CDR1 DFQATT and CDR2 SNEGSKA (reference sequence). This CDR3 has 13 residues. V was clipped by 5 bases and J by 4 bases; unmatched bases: 3. The chain's CDR3 is CSAEGQGGNTIYF. CDR3 DNA sequence: TGCAGTGCTGAGGGACAGGGAGGAAACACCATATATTTT.